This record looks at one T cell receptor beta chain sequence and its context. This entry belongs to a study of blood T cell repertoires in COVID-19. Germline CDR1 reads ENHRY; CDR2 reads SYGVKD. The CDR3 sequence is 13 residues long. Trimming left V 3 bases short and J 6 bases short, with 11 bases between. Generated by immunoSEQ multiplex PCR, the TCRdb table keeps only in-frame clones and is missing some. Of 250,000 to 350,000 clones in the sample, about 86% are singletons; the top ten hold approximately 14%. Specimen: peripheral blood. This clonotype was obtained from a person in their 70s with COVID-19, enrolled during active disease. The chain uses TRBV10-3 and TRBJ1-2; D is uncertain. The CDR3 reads CAISDIGLDGYTF. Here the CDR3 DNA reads TGTGCCATCAGTGATATTGGGCTGGATGGCTACACCTTC.